This T cell receptor (beta chain) was sequenced during a study of a mutant IDH1 vaccine in newly diagnosed glioma. As for the study in general: Treatment recipients were 62.5% male and about 40% female, and their mean age was around 40 years. Patients got radiotherapy, temozolomide, or both beforehand, and most got both.

The CDR3 is 12 amino acids. Germline assignment: CDR1 SGHTA and CDR2 FQGNSA. The V end lost 1 base, the J end lost 6 bases, and 3 bases lay between the germline ends. Described time point: week 11, during vaccination. All doses held 300 ug of mutant IDH1 20-mer peptide, with topical imiquimod. Profiled with immunoSEQ multiplex PCR; TCRdb holds only in-frame clones, not every one. The repertoire holds under 150,000 clones, with about 82% as singletons. Worth noting for this clone: What it binds is not known.

This chain links TRBV7-2 with TRBJ2-2, with no clear D. This material consisted of PBMCs, taken from a glioma patient whose treatment included an IDH1 peptide vaccine. The sequence was collected from a man in his forties with glioma. DNA of the CDR3: TGTGCCAGCAGCTTAGAAGCCGGGGAGCTGTTTTTT. It codes for CASSLEAGELFF.